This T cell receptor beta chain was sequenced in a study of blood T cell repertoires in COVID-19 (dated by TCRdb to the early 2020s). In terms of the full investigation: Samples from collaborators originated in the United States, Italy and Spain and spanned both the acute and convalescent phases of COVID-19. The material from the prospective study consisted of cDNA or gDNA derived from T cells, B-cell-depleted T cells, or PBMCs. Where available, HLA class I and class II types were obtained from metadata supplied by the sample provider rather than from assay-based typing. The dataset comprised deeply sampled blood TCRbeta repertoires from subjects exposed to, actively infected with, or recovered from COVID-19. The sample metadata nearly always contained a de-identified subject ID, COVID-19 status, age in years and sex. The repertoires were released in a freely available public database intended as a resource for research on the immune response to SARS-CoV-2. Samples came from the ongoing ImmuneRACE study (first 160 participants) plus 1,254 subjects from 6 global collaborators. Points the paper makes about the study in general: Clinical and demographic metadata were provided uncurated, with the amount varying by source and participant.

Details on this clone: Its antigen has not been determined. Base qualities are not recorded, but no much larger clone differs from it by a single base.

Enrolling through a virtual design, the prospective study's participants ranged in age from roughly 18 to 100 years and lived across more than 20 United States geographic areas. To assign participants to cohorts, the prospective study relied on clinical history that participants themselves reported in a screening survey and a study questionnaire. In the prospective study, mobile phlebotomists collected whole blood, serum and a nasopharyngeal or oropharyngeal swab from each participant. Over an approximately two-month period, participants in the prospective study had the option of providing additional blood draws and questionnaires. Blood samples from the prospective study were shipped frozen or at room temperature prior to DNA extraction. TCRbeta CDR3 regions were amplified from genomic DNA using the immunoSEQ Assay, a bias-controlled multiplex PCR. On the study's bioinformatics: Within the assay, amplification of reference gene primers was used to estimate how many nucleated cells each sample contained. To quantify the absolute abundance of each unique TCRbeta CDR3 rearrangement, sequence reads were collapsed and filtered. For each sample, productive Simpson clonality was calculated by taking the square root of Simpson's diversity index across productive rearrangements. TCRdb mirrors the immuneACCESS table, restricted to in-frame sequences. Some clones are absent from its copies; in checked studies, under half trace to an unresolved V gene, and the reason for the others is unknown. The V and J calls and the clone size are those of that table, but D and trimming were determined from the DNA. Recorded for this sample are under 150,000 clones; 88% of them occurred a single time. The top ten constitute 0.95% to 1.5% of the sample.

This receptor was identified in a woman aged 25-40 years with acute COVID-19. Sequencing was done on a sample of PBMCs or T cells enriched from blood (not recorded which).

The sequenced DNA: TGTGCCAGCAGCCAAGACTTCCAAGCGGGAAACACAGATACGCAGTATTTT. Its coded protein is CASSQDFQAGNTDTQYF. The V and J segments used are TRBV3-1 (or the pseudogene TRBV3-2) and TRBJ2-3; 7 middle bases align to TRBD2. From its cysteine to its phenylalanine, the CDR3 spans 17 amino acids. Kept here is only the CDR3 DNA, which spans 51 bases and is read in frame from base 1. CDR1 and CDR2, looked up from the germline V gene (reference sequence), are LGHDT and YNNKEL. Clipping removes 0 bases from V and 2 bases from J, with 8 as the unmatched junction base count.